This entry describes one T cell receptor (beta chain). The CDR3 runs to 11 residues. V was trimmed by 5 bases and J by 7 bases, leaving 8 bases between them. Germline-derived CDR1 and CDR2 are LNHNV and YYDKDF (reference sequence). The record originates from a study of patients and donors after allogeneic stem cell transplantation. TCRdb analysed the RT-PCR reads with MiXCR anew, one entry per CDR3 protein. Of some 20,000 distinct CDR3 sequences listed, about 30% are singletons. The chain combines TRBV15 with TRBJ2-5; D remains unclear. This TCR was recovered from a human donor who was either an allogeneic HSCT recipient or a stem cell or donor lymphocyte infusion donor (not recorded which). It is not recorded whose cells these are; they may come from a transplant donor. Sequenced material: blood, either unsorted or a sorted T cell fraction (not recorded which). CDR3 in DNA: TGTGCCACCAGCGGGAAAGGGACCCAGTACTTC. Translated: CATSGKGTQYF.